This T cell receptor (beta chain) originates from a study of cytomegalovirus exposure and HLA in healthy donors. Here immunoSEQ multiplex PCR was the method, and the copy in TCRdb shows in-frame clones only, minus some. The data show some 190,000 clones, with around nine tenths seen just once and 6.5% to 7.5% held by the top ten. Overall study findings and caveats: A few chains linked to CMV were shown in vitro to be specific for CMV antigens. The study recorded 150 to 200 TCR beta chains that were cytomegalovirus-associated. One later analysis, an examination of the 90 to 150 validation repertoires, found that first-cohort TCR clusters tended to co-occur in them.

To note about this clone: The antigen remains unidentified.

This TCR came from a man aged 25 to 40 in good health and CMV-seropositive. Sequencing used PBMCs.

The CDR3 bases are TGTGCCAGCAGCTCTTGGGCAGAGGAAGAAGCTTTCTTT. Translating gives CASSSWAEEEAFF. The chain joins TRBV11-2 to TRBJ1-1; D uncertain. Trimming left V 4 bases short and J 8 bases short, with 14 bases between. The CDR3 has 13 residues. Germline CDR1 is SGHAT and CDR2 is FQNNGV.